This T cell receptor beta chain was sequenced during a study of T cells in Graves' hyperthyroidism and ophthalmopathy. This clonotype occurred many times. The CDR3 runs to 14 residues. The V gene lost 8 bases and the J gene lost 0 bases, with 14 bases spanning the gap. Germline CDR1 and CDR2: MDHEN and SYDVKM. The source material, RNA transcripts, was used to amplify TCR beta CDR3 regions. With the HTBI primer set, the TCR CDR3 went through a first round of RT-PCR. From the multiplex PCR reads, TCRdb called clonotypes with MiXCR, one entry per CDR3 protein. The table has tens of thousands of distinct CDR3 sequences, around 40% seen once; the top ten hold about a tenth. More than 9.5 ml fresh peripheral blood yielded the PBMCs.

The sequencing sample was made of blood. The clonotype comes from a woman aged 25-40 years with Graves' hyperthyroidism. This rearrangement joins TRBV28 to TRBJ2-7; TRBD2 might be the D (7 bases). The CDR3 DNA sequence: TGTGCCAGCCCGGCGGCGGGGGCCTCCTACGAGCAGTACTTC. Amino acids: CASPAAGASYEQYF.